This T cell receptor (beta chain) was sequenced during a study of blood T cell repertoires in COVID-19. In the study overall: Samples taken during acute and convalescent COVID-19 were collected in the United States, Italy and Spain. T cells, B-cell-depleted T cells, or PBMCs provided the cDNA or gDNA that served as material.

In the authors' workflow: Reference gene primer amplification yielded estimated nucleated cell counts. Sequenced by immunoSEQ multiplex PCR; TCRdb stores in-frame clones only, minus some. V and J calls and clone size are copied from that table; D and trimming were computed from the DNA. Among around 440,000 clones listed, around 88% were seen once. The CDR3 runs 16 residues. Germline values: CDR1 LGHDT, CDR2 YNNKEL (reference sequence). V was pared by 4 bases and J by 3 bases, with 15 bases between. This receptor was identified in a woman in her forties or fifties with COVID-19, enrolled during active disease. The chain carries TRBV3-1 (or the pseudogene TRBV3-2) and TRBJ1-4; possibly TRBD1 for D (5 bases). Sequencing was done on a sample of peripheral blood. Written as DNA, the CDR3 is TGTGCCAGCAGCCCAGAGAGACGGACATCTAATGAAAAACTGTTTTTT. The encoded protein is CASSPERRTSNEKLFF.